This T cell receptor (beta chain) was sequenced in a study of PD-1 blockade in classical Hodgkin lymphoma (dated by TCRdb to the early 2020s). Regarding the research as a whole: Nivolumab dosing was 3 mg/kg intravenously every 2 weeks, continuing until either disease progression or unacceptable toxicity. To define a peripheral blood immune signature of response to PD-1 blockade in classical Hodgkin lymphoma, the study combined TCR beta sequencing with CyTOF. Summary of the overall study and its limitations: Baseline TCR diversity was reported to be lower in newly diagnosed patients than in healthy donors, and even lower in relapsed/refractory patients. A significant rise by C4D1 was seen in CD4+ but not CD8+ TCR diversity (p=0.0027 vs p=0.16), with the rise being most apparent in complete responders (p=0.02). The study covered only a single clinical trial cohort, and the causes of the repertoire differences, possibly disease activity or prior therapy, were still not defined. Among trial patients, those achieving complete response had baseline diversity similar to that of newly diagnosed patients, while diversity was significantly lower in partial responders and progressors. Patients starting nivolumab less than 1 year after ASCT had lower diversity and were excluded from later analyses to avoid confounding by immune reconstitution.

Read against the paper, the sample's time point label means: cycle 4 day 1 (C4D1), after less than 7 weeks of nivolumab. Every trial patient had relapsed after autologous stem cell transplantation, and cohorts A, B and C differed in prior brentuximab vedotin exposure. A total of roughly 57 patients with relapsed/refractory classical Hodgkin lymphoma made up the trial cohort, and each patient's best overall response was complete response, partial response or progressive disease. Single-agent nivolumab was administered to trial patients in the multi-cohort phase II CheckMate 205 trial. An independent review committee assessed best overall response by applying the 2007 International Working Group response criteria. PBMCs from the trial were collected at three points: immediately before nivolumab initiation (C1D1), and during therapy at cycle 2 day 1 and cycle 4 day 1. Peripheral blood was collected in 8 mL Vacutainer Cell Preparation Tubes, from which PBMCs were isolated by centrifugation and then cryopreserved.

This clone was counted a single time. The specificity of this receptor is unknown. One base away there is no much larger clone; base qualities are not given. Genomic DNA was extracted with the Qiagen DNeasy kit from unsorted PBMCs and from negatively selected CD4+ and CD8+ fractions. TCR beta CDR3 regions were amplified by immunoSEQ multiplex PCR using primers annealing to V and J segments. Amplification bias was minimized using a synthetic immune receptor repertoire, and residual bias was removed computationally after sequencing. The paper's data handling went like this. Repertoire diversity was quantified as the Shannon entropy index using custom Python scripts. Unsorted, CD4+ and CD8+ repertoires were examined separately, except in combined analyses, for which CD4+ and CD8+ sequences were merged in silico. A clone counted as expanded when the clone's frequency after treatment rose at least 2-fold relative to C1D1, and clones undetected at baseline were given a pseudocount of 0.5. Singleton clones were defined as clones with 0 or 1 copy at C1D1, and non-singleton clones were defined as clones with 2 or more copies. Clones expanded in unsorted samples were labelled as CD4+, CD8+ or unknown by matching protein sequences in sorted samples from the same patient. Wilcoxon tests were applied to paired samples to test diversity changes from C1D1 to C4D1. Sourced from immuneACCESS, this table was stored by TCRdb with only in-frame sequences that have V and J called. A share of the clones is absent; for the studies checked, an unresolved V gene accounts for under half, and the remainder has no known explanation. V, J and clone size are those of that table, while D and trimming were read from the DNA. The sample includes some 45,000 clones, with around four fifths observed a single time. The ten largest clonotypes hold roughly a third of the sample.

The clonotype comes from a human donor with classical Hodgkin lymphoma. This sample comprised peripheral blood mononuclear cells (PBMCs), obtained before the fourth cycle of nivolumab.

The CDR3 region reads CASSFTNTEAFF. The DNA reads TGTGCCAGCAGCTTTACGAACACTGAAGCTTTCTTT. The chain employs TRBV5-6 and TRBJ1-1; there is no confident call for the D gene. The CDR1 and CDR2 encoded by the germline V gene are SGHDT and YYEEEE. Spanning cysteine to phenylalanine, the CDR3 consists of 12 amino acids. Only CDR3 DNA is held: 36 bases, read in frame from base 1. The trim is 2 bases for V and 1 base for J, with a gap of 3 bases between the germline ends.